Presented here are 20 T cell receptor beta chains from one specimen sequenced in a study of blood T cell repertoires in COVID-19. This table comes from immunoSEQ multiplex PCR, and its TCRdb copy is limited to in-frame clones, with some not included. The sample consists of over 300,000 clones, roughly 90% of them appearing once. Sequencing used PBMCs or T cells enriched from blood (not recorded which). The receptor set was obtained from a woman younger than 45 with acute COVID-19.

The V gene is TRBV9, the J gene TRBJ2-1; D may be TRBD2 (6 bases). CDR1 is SGDLS and CDR2 is YYNGEE in the germline V gene. The CDR3 extends over 14 amino acids. The germline V and J ends were trimmed by 2 bases and 7 bases, with 13 bases remaining between them. CDR3: CASSVGGTVNEQFF. The CDR3 DNA reads TGTGCCAGCAGCGTTGGAGGGACCGTGAATGAGCAGTTCTTC.

The chain carries TRBV24-1 and TRBJ1-2; tentatively, D is TRBD1 (5 bases). This CDR3 is 14 amino acids long. Germline values: CDR1 KGHDR, CDR2 SFDVKD. V lost 1 base and J lost 4, with 9 bases in between. The CDR3 is CATSDLGVRYGYTF. Written as DNA, the CDR3 is TGTGCCACCAGTGATTTAGGGGTGCGCTATGGCTACACCTTC.

CDR3 loop: CASGLVRHEQFF. CDR3 nucleotide sequence: TGTGCTAGTGGTTTGGTGAGGCATGAGCAGTTCTTC. This chain uses TRBV12-5 with TRBJ2-1; D not certain. Trimming cost V 0 bases and J 8 bases, with 5 bases left between them. Germline assignment: CDR1 LGHNT and CDR2 FRNRAP. The length of the CDR3 is 12 residues. Full variable domain (missing parts from reference TRBV12-5 and TRBJ2-1): DARVTQTPRHKVTEMGQEVTMRCQPILGHNTVFWYRQTMMQGLELLAYFRNRAPLDDSGMPKDRFSAEMPDATLATLKIQPSEPRDSAVYFCASGLVRHEQFFGPGTRLTVL.

Notes on this clone: The sample carries other DNA sequences with the same CDR3. V usage is TRBV27 and J usage is TRBJ1-6; no reliable D call. V dropped 3 bases and J dropped 4 bases, with 7 bases sitting between them. This CDR3 has 14 residues. Germline V lookup: CDR1 MNHEY, CDR2 SMNVEV (reference sequence). CDR3 bases: TGTGCCAGCAGTTTGCCCGGGTATAATTCACCCCTCCACTTT. This sequence encodes CASSLPGYNSPLHF.

Turning to this clone: Distinct nucleotide sequences in the sample also encode this CDR3. The chain couples TRBV6-5 to TRBJ1-4; D not certain. The CDR3 covers 13 residues. The germline V gene has CDR1 MNHEY and CDR2 SVGAGI. V was shortened by 3 bases and J by 7 bases, with 9 bases between the two germline ends. CDR3: CASSYYSGEKLFF. The CDR3 nucleotides read TGTGCCAGCAGTTATTACAGCGGTGAAAAACTGTTTTTT.

The CDR3 DNA reads as TGTGCCAGCAGCTCGGGACAGGGGACCTACGAGCAGTACTTC. Amino acids: CASSSGQGTYEQYF. The chain has TRBV13 and TRBJ2-7; TRBD1 agrees at 10 bases. CDR3 length: 14 amino acids. V was clipped by 4 bases and J by 2 bases; unmatched bases: 2. In germline, CDR1 is PRHDT, CDR2 FYEKMQ (reference sequence).

The chain links TRBV6-2 or TRBV6-3 to TRBJ1-5; D uncertain. Germline assignment: CDR1 MNHEY and CDR2 SVGEGT. CDR3 size: 13 residues. Deletions cut 2 bases from V and 5 bases from J, with 7 bases between. CDR3 DNA sequence: TGTGCCAGCAGTTACAACTCGGATCAGCCCCAGCATTTT. Translated: CASSYNSDQPQHF.

The chain is built from TRBV7-2 and TRBJ1-3; no definite D call. This CDR3 has 15 residues. Trimming removed 1 base from V and 0 bases from J, with 7 bases in between. In germline, CDR1 is SGHTA, CDR2 FQGNSA. CDR3 residues: CASSLEQASGNTIYF. The DNA for the CDR3 is TGTGCCAGCAGCTTAGAGCAGGCCTCTGGAAACACCATATATTTT.

In regard to this clone: This sample includes further DNA sequences coding for the same CDR3. The chain links TRBV21-1 to TRBJ1-1; the table's D gene call, TRBD1, was not cross checked with the DNA. TRBV21-1 is classified as a pseudogene. This CDR3 spans 13 amino acids. CDR3 coding DNA: TGTGCCAGCAGCAAAGCCAGGAACACTGAAGCTTTCTTT. As protein: CASSKARNTEAFF.

The J gene is TRBJ1-2, the V gene TRBV30, with 7 bases fitting TRBD1. This CDR3 region has 13 residues. V was pared by 3 bases and J by 4 bases, with 5 bases of the junction left unmatched. The germline V gene has CDR1 GTSNPN and CDR2 SVGIG (reference sequence). This CDR3 is CAWRWGQRYGYTF. The DNA of the CDR3 is TGTGCCTGGAGGTGGGGACAGCGCTATGGCTACACCTTC.

The V and J genes are TRBV6-5 and TRBJ1-5; D is possibly TRBD1 (6 bases). CDR3 size: 13 residues. V was trimmed by 6 bases and J by 3 bases, leaving 9 bases between them. In germline, CDR1 is MNHEY, CDR2 SVGAGI. The CDR3 sequence is CASSDRPNQPQHF. For the CDR3, the DNA is TGTGCCAGCAGCGACAGGCCCAATCAGCCCCAGCATTTT.

This sequence joins TRBV15 and TRBJ2-7, with 7 bases lining up with TRBD1. The germline V gene has CDR1 LNHNV and CDR2 YYDKDF (reference sequence). The V segment lost 5 bases and the J segment 0 bases; nucleotides outside the gene matches: 4. This CDR3 has 14 residues. The DNA of the CDR3 is TGTGCCACCAGCGCTGACAGGGCCTCCTACGAGCAGTACTTC. As protein: CATSADRASYEQYF.

Note on this clone: The sample has other DNA sequences that encode this CDR3 too. The chain combines TRBV10-3 with TRBJ1-1, with D possibly being TRBD1 (5 bases). Per germline, CDR1 ENHRY and CDR2 SYGVKD. Deletions cut 4 bases from V and 1 base from J, with 7 bases between. CDR3 length: 13 residues. The CDR3 here is CAISGQGNTEAFF. CDR3 sequence (DNA): TGTGCCATCAGTGGCCAGGGGAACACTGAAGCTTTCTTT.

The chain is built from TRBV6-1 and TRBJ1-5; the match to TRBD1 covers 8 bases. The CDR3 sequence is 17 residues long. V trimming: 2 bases; J trimming: 6 bases; junction bases outside the gene matches: 12. Germline loops: CDR1 MNHNS, CDR2 SASEGT. The CDR3 nucleotides are TGTGCCAGCAGTGAAAGGTGGGGCAGGGGGCGAAGTCAGCCCCAGCATTTT. The encoded protein is CASSERWGRGRSQPQHF.

This clone was seen just once. The J gene is TRBJ1-4, the V gene TRBV7-9, with a possible D match to TRBD1 (5 bases). The CDR3 has 16 residues. The germline gives CDR1 SEHNR, CDR2 FQNEAQ (reference sequence). The V end lost 5 bases, the J end lost 8 bases, and 21 bases lay between the germline ends. The DNA for the CDR3 is TGTGCCAGCAGCCCTCCAGGGCAGCAATTGGGGGAAAAACTGTTTTTT. It yields the protein CASSPPGQQLGEKLFF.

The chain couples TRBV7-9 to TRBJ2-7; D is unclear. Trimming took 2 bases from V and 2 from J, leaving 10 bases between them. This CDR3 spans 14 amino acids. Germline loops: CDR1 SEHNR, CDR2 FQNEAQ (reference sequence). CDR3 loop: CASSLSPATYEQYF. CDR3 sequence (DNA): TGTGCCAGCAGCTTAAGCCCCGCAACCTACGAGCAGTACTTC. Full variable domain (remainder filled in from reference TRBV7-9 and TRBJ2-7): DTGVSQNPRHKITKRGQNVTFRCDPISEHNRLYWYRQTLGQGPEFLTYFQNEAQLEKSRLLSDRFSAERPKGSFSTLEIQRTEQGDSAMYLCASSLSPATYEQYFGPGTRLTVT.

This CDR3 is CASSKLAGALNEQFF. The DNA for the CDR3 is TGTGCCAGCAGCAAACTAGCGGGGGCCCTCAATGAGCAGTTCTTC. The J gene is TRBJ2-1, the V gene TRBV7-9; 11 nucleotides agree with TRBD2. Germline V gives CDR1 SEHNR, CDR2 FQNEAQ (reference sequence). The trim removed 5 bases at V and 6 bases at J, leaving 6 bases unmatched. The CDR3 consists of 15 residues. The whole variable domain, filled in from reference TRBV7-9 and TRBJ2-1, reads DTGVSQNPRHKITKRGQNVTFRCDPISEHNRLYWYRQTLGQGPEFLTYFQNEAQLEKSRLLSDRFSAERPKGSFSTLEIQRTEQGDSAMYLCASSKLAGALNEQFFGPGTRLTVL.

The chain links TRBV30 to TRBJ1-1, with D possibly TRBD1 on 5 matching bases. Deletions cut 1 base from V and 4 bases from J, with 10 bases between. This CDR3 region has 13 residues. Germline V gene data show CDR1 as GTSNPN and CDR2 as SVGIG (reference sequence). The CDR3 reads CAWSETASTEAFF. The CDR3 nucleotides are TGTGCCTGGAGTGAGACAGCGAGCACTGAAGCTTTCTTT.

The chain has TRBV3-1 (or the pseudogene TRBV3-2) and TRBJ1-5; TRBD1 agrees at 7 bases. The CDR3 length is 14 residues. Germline assignment: CDR1 LGHDT and CDR2 YNNKEL (reference sequence). The V gene end was trimmed by 6 bases and the J gene end by 3 bases; junction bases not matched to a gene: 5. The CDR3 region is CASSRQGDNQPQHF. CDR3 DNA sequence: TGTGCCAGCAGTCGACAGGGAGACAATCAGCCCCAGCATTTT.

The chain recombines TRBV7-9 with TRBJ2-1; a possible D gene is TRBD1 (5 bases). The V gene's germline CDR1 is SEHNR and CDR2 FQNEAQ (reference sequence). With 10 bases removed from V and 0 bases from J, the gap between germline ends came to 13 bases. This CDR3 spans 14 amino acids. Here the CDR3 reads CATATASSYNEQFF. In nucleotides, the CDR3 is TGTGCCACCGCGACAGCGAGCTCCTACAATGAGCAGTTCTTC.